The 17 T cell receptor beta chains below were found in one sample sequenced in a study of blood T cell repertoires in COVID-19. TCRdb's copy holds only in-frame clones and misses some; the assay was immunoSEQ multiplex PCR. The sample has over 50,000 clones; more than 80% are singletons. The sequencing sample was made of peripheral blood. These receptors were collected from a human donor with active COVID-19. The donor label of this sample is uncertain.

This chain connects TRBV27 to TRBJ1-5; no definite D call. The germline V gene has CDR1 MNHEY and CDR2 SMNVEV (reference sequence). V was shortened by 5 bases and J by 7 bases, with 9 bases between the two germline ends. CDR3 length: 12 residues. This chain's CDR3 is CASSPPGQPQHF. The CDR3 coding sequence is TGTGCCAGCAGTCCCCCCGGGCAGCCCCAGCATTTT.

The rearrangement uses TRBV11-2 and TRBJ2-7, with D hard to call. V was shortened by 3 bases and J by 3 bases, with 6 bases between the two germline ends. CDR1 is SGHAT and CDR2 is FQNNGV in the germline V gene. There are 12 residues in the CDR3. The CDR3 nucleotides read TGTGCCAGCAGCTTTACGAGCTACGAGCAGTACTTC. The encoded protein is CASSFTSYEQYF.

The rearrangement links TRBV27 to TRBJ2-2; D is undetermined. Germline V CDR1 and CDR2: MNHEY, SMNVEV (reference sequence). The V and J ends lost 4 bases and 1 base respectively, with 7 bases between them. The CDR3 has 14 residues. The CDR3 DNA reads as TGTGCCAGCAGTTACGGGTGGAACACCGGGGAGCTGTTTTTT. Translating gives CASSYGWNTGELFF.

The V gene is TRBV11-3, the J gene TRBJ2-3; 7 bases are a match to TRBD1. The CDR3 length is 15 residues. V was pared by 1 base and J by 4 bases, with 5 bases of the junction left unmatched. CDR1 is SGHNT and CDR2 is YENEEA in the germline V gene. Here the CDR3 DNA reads TGTGCCAGCAGCTTAGGGGACAGAGGAGCAGATACGCAGTATTTT. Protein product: CASSLGDRGADTQYF.

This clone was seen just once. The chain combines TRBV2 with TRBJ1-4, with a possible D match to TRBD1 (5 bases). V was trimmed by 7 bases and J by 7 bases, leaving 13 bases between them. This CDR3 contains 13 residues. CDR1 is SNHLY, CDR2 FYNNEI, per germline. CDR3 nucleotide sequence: TGTGCCAGCATGGGTAGGGGTGGTGAAAAACTGTTTTTT. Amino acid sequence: CASMGRGGEKLFF.

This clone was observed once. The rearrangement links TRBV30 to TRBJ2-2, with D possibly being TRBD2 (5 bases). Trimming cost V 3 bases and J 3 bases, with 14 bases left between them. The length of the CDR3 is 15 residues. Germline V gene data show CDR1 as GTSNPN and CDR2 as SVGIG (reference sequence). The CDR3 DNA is TGTGCCTGGAGCGCCGATGCGGGTTACACCGGGGAGCTGTTTTTT. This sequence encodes CAWSADAGYTGELFF.

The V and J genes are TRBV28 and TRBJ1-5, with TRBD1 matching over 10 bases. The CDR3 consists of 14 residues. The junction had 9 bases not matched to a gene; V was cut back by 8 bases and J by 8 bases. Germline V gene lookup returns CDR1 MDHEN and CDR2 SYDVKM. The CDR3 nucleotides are TGTGCCAGCCACCCGGACAGGGGGATCAAGCCCCAGCATTTT. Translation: CASHPDRGIKPQHF.

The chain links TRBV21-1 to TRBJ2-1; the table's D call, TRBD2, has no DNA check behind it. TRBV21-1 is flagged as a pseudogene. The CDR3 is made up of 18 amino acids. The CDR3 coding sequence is TGTGCCAGCATATTGGGAGGAGGGACTAGTGGTTTGTTAGATGAGCAGTTCTTC. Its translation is CASILGGGTSGLLDEQFF.

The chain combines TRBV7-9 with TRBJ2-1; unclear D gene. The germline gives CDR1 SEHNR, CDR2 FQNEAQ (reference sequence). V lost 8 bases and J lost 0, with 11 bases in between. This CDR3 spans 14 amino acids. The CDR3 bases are TGTGCCAGCGCGAGGTGGAGCTCCTACAATGAGCAGTTCTTC. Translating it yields CASARWSSYNEQFF.

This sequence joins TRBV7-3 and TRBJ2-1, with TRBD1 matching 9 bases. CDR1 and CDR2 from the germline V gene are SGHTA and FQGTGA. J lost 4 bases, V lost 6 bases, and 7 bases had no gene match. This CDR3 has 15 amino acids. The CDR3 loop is CASSFVGTGYNEQFF. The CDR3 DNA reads TGTGCCAGCAGTTTCGTCGGGACAGGGTACAATGAGCAGTTCTTC.

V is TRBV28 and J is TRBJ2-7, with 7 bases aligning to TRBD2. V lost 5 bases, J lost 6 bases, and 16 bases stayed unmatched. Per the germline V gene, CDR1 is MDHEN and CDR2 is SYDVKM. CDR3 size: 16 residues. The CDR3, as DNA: TGTGCCAGCAGTCCCTCCAGAGCGGGGCCCCTAGTCGAGCAGTACTTC. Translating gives CASSPSRAGPLVEQYF. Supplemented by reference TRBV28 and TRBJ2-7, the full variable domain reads DVKVTQSSRYLVKRTGEKVFLECVQDMDHENMFWYRQDPGLGLRLIYFSYDVKMKEKGDIPEGYSVSREKKERFSLILESASTNQTSMYLCASSPSRAGPLVEQYFGPGTRLTVT.

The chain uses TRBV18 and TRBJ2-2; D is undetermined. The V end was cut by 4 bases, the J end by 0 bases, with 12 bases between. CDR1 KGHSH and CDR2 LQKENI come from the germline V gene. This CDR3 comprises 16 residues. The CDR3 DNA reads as TGTGCCAGCTCACTACTCGACTCCCCGAACACCGGGGAGCTGTTTTTT. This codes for CASSLLDSPNTGELFF. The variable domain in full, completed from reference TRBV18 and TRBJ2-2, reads NAGVMQNPRHLVRRRGQEARLRCSPMKGHSHVYWYRQLPEEGLKFMVYLQKENIIDESGMPKERFSAEFPKEGPSILRIQQVVRGDSAAYFCASSLLDSPNTGELFFGEGSRLTVL.

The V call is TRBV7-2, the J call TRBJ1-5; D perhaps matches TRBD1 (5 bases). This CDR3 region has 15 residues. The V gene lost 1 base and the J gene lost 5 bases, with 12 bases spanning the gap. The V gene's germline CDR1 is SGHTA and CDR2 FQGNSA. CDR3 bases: TGTGCCAGCAGCTTAGATGCGGGGCGGGATCAGCCCCAGCATTTT. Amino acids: CASSLDAGRDQPQHF.

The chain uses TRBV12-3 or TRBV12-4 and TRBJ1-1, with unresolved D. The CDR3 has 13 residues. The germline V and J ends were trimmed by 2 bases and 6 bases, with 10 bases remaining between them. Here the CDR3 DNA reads TGTGCCAGCAGTTTAAGCCCCTCCTCTGAAGCTTTCTTT. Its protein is CASSLSPSSEAFF.

This chain's CDR3 is CATSPRQVGFREKLFF. As DNA, the CDR3 is TGTGCCACCAGCCCCCGACAGGTGGGCTTTCGAGAAAAACTGTTTTTT. This chain uses TRBV15 with TRBJ1-4; D is perhaps TRBD1 (6 bases). The CDR3 covers 16 residues. With 5 bases removed from V and 8 bases from J, the gap between germline ends came to 21 bases. The germline V gene encodes CDR1 LNHNV and CDR2 YYDKDF (reference sequence). Full variable domain (rest looked up from reference TRBV15 and TRBJ1-4): DAMVIQNPRYQVTQFGKPVTLSCSQTLNHNVMYWYQQKSSQAPKLLFHYYDKDFNNEADTPDNFQSRRPNTSFCFLDIRSPGLGDTAMYLCATSPRQVGFREKLFFGSGTQLSVL.

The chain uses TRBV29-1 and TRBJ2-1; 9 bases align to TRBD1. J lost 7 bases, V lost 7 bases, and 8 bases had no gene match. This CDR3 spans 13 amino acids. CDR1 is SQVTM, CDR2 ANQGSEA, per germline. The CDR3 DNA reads TGCAGCGGTACCGGGACAGGGTTAAATGAGCAGTTCTTC. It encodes CSGTGTGLNEQFF.

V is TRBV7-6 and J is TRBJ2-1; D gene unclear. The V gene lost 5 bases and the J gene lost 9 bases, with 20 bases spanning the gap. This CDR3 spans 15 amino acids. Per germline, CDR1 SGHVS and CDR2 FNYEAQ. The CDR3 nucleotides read TGTGCCAGCAGCAAGTGGGCCCCGGAAATTTCTGAGCAGTTCTTC. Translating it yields CASSKWAPEISEQFF. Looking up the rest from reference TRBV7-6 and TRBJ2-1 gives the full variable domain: GAGVSQSPRYKVTKRGQDVALRCDPISGHVSLYWYRQALGQGPEFLTYFNYEAQQDKSGLPNDRFSAERPEGSISTLTIQRTEQRDSAMYRCASSKWAPEISEQFFGPGTRLTVL.